This T cell receptor beta chain was obtained from a study of blood T cell repertoires in COVID-19. Study-level background: Whether acute or convalescent, the COVID-19 samples came from the United States, Italy and Spain. PBMCs, B-cell-depleted T cells, or T cells provided the cDNA or gDNA that made up the material.

Germline V gives CDR1 SNHLY, CDR2 FYNNEI. Trimming removed 3 bases from V and 7 bases from J; junction bases left unmatched: 5. The CDR3 length is 15 residues. Original analysis: Reference gene primer amplification gave nucleated cell count estimates. Only in-frame clones appear in the TCRdb table, and some are missing; sequencing was by immunoSEQ multiplex PCR. The V and J calls and the clone size are those of that table, but D and trimming were determined from the DNA. Among 160,000 or so clones, around four fifths were seen once, and the ten largest hold around 7%. This chain connects TRBV2 to TRBJ1-4, with 10 bases matching TRBD1. Sequenced input: peripheral blood. This TCR came from a man between 65 and 79 years old with active or convalescent COVID-19. The CDR3 sequence: CASSELTGGGEKLFF. DNA for the CDR3: TGTGCCAGCAGTGAGCTGACAGGGGGCGGTGAAAAACTGTTTTTT.